The clone carrying this TCR beta chain has a count of ten or more. This CDR3 spans 12 amino acids. Germline-derived CDR1 and CDR2 are MGHDK and SYGVNS. V was clipped by 10 bases and J by 7 bases, with 16 bases between them. The source of the sample is a study of T-cell reconstitution after alpha-beta-depleted transplantation in children. Preparation of the TCRbeta library was carried out with unique molecular identifiers. TCRdb reanalysed the PCR reads using MiXCR and keeps one entry per CDR3 protein. Among 150,000 to 200,000 distinct CDR3 sequences listed, less than 15% were seen once. Specimen: PBMCs from the stem cell graft donor, collected from the stem cell graft. This clonotype was sampled from a human donor who donated a stem cell graft to a child with acute lymphoblastic leukemia. V and J are TRBV25-1 and TRBJ1-2; unclear D gene. The CDR3 protein is CATRFRVGGYTF. The CDR3 DNA is TGTGCCACTAGATTCCGGGTCGGTGGCTACACCTTC.